This T cell receptor (beta chain) comes out of a study of neurological immune-mediated disorders. Note on this clonotype: At one boundary the junction diverges from the germline segment, which might be a read error.

The starting material, 2 million PBMCs stored at -80 C, gave rise to the unsorted libraries. From germline, CDR1 is DFQATT and CDR2 SNEGSKA (reference sequence). This CDR3 is 13 amino acids long. In TCRdb, the 5' RACE reads were re-called with MiXCR into one record per CDR3 protein. The data show 75,000 to 95,000 distinct CDR3 sequences, 15% to 20% seen once. The clonotype comes from a woman between 40 and 50 years old in good health. This chain links TRBV20-1 with TRBJ2-4; D remains unclear. Specimen: PBMCs. The CDR3, as DNA: TGCAGTGCTATCTACACTGCCAAAAACATACAGTACTTC. Translated, it gives CSAIYTAKNIQYF.